This entry features one T cell receptor (beta chain) sequence. The data are from a study of blood T cell repertoires in COVID-19. Germline CDR1 reads SGHTA; CDR2 reads FQGTGA. The CDR3 contains 13 residues. V dropped 6 bases and J dropped 2 bases, with 10 bases sitting between them. In the authors' workflow: Estimation of nucleated cell counts was performed using reference gene primer amplification. This table comes from immunoSEQ multiplex PCR, and its TCRdb copy is limited to in-frame clones, with some not included. V and J calls plus clone size are reproduced from that table; the DNA served to infer D and trimming. The sample yields 150,000 to 200,000 clones, over 90% seen once.

Sequenced input: peripheral blood. This chain joins TRBV7-3 and TRBJ1-1; no clear D gene. The TCR was taken from a man aged 50 or older with acute or convalescent COVID-19. CDR3 in amino acids: CASSFYSNTEAFF. The CDR3 DNA follows: TGTGCCAGCAGTTTCTATTCCAACACTGAAGCTTTCTTT.